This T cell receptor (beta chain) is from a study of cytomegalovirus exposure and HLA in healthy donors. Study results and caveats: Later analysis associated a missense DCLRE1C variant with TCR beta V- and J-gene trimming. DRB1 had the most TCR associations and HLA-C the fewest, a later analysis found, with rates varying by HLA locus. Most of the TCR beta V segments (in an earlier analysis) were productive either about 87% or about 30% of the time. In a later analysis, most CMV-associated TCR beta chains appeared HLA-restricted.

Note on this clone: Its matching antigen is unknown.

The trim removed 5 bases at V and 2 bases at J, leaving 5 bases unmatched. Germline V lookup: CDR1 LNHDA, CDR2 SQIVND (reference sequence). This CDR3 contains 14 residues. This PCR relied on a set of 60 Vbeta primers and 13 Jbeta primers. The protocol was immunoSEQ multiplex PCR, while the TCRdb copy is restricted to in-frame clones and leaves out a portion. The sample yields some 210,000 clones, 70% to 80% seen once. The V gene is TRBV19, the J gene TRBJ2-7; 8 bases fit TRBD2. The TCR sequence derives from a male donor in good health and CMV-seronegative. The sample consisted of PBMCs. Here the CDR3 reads CASSSGGAAYEQYF. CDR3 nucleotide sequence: TGTGCCAGTAGTTCCGGGGGGGCCGCCTACGAGCAGTACTTC.